A selection of T cell receptor beta chains follows, all from one sample in a study of vaccination effects on CD4 cells after COVID-19. Method: immunoSEQ multiplex PCR; TCRdb's copy keeps in-frame clones and lacks some. The repertoire holds about 12,000 clones, with over 60% as singletons. No antigen is known for these receptors. The sequences come from CD4+ T cells from PBMCs cultured with SARS-CoV-2 spike peptides, collected after COVID-19 vaccination. These receptors were collected from a human donor who received a COVID-19 vaccine. The CDR3 runs from the conserved cysteine through the conserved F or W. The D gene is left open where the match is weak. Clone size is not always given. Where it is, it says once, few, many or a class for expanded clones.

j_call v_call clone_size d_call cdr3_nt cdr3_aa
TRBJ2-3 TRBV19 - TRBD2 TGTGCCAGTAGTTCTTGGACTAGCCGCCTAGATACGCAGTATTTT CASSSWTSRLDTQYF
TRBJ1-2 TRBV19 - TRBD1 TGTGCCAGTAGTAACGACAGGGCCTATGGCTACACCTTC CASSNDRAYGYTF
TRBJ2-2 TRBV6-4 - - TGTGCCAGCAGTACCGCGAACACCGGGGAGCTGTTTTTT CASSTANTGELFF
TRBJ1-4 TRBV5-6 medium-sized - TGTGCCAGCAGCTCATACTACGAGGGGGAAAAACTGTTTTTT CASSSYYEGEKLFF
TRBJ2-1 TRBV4-1 - TRBD2 TGCGCCAGCAGCCAAGGGGGCGGGAGGGGTAGGAACAATGAGCAGTTCTTC CASSQGGGRGRNNEQFF
TRBJ2-7 TRBV18 - - TGTGCCAGCTCACCACCCAAAAGGGGGGCGGGCAACTACGAGCAGTACTTC CASSPPKRGAGNYEQYF
TRBJ1-6 TRBV28 few - TGTGCCAGCAATTTACAGGGTTCCTATAATTCACCCCTCCACTTT CASNLQGSYNSPLHF
TRBJ1-4 TRBV6-5 - - TGTGCCAGCAGTTACTCCAGACAGCGCAATGAAAAACTGTTTTTT CASSYSRQRNEKLFF
TRBJ2-1 TRBV27 - TRBD2 TGTGCCAGTTCCCTTGGACTAGCGGAATACAATGAGCAGTTCTTC CASSLGLAEYNEQFF
TRBJ2-7 TRBV6-5 - TRBD2 TGTGCCAGCAGTTACTCCCCAGCGGGGAGCTCCTACGAGCAGTACTTC CASSYSPAGSSYEQYF
TRBJ1-6 TRBV27 - - TGTGCCAGCAGTTTATACGTCATGAGCTCCTATAATTCACCCCTCCACTTT CASSLYVMSSYNSPLHF
TRBJ2-1 TRBV9 - TRBD2 TGTGCCAGCAGCGTGGCTAGCGGGGGGCCCTCCTACAATGAGCAGTTCTTC CASSVASGGPSYNEQFF
TRBJ2-7 TRBV5-4 few - TGTGCCAGCAGCCGGGCGGGTGGCGAGCAGTACTTC CASSRAGGEQYF
TRBJ2-5 TRBV12-3/TRBV12-4 medium-sized - TGTGCCAGCAGTTTATCGGATAAAGAGACCCAGTACTTC CASSLSDKETQYF
TRBJ2-3 TRBV5-8 - TRBD1 TGTGCCAGCAGCTTGAAACTACGGACAGGGGGCTGGACAGATACGCAGTATTTT CASSLKLRTGGWTDTQYF
TRBJ1-3 TRBV5-1 - - TGCGCCAGCAGCTTGGGACAGCGGACATCGGGGCACACCATATATTTT CASSLGQRTSGHTIYF
TRBJ1-4 TRBV7-9 - TRBD1 TGTGCCAGCAGCTTTCCGGGACAGGGTCCCTCTGAAAAACTGTTTTTT CASSFPGQGPSEKLFF
TRBJ2-3 TRBV7-3 - TRBD2 TGTGCCAGCAGCTTAAAGGCATTGGCTAGCGGGGGGGCCCGAGATACGCAGTATTTT CASSLKALASGGARDTQYF
TRBJ1-1 TRBV5-1 few TRBD1 TGCGCCAGCAGCGGACAGGGTTTGCACACTGAAGCTTTCTTT CASSGQGLHTEAFF
TRBJ2-1 TRBV28 - TRBD2 TGTGCCAGCAGTTTCGGGCCTGCGGGAGATTTGAATGAGCAGTTCTTC CASSFGPAGDLNEQFF
TRBJ1-1 TRBV6-4 - - TGTGCCAGCAGTCGACAGACGAACACTGAAGCTTTCTTT CASSRQTNTEAFF
TRBJ2-5 TRBV6-1 - TRBD2 TGTGCCAGCAGTGAACTAGCGGGAGAGCAAGAGACCCAGTACTTC CASSELAGEQETQYF
TRBJ2-7 TRBV4-1 few TRBD1 TGCGCCAGCAGCCAGGGAGCCGGGACAGGGGTCTGGGAGCAGTACTTC CASSQGAGTGVWEQYF
TRBJ2-7 TRBV3-1/TRBV3-2 - TRBD1 TGTGCCAGCAGCCATCCTAAGGGGGGACAGGGCCGGACCTACGAGCAGTACTTC CASSHPKGGQGRTYEQYF
TRBJ2-3 TRBV6-2/TRBV6-3 - - TGTGCCAGCAGTGTTAGCACAGATACGCAGTATTTT CASSVSTDTQYF
TRBJ2-7 TRBV5-1 - - TGCGCCAGCAGCCGGGGCCCGAGGGTAGAGGAAGAGCAGTACTTC CASSRGPRVEEEQYF
TRBJ1-2 TRBV28 - - TGTGCCAGCAGTTTACGGGGGGTGGGAGGCTACACCTTC CASSLRGVGGYTF
TRBJ1-1 TRBV5-1 few - TGCGCCAGCAGCTTGGCCACAGCGAACACTGAAGCTTTCTTT CASSLATANTEAFF
TRBJ1-3 TRBV7-6 - - TGTGCCAGCAGCTTAGTTCCCCGAGGATCTACTGGAAACACCATATATTTT CASSLVPRGSTGNTIYF
TRBJ2-1 TRBV7-2 - TRBD1 TGTGCCAGCAGCTTAGGGACAGGGGGCGCCTACAATGAGCAGTTCTTC CASSLGTGGAYNEQFF
TRBJ1-1 TRBV29-1 - - TGCAGCGTTGAACTGAACACTGAAGCTTTCTTT CSVELNTEAFF
TRBJ1-2 TRBV25-1 few - TGTGCCAGCAGAGGATACCCTAACTATGGCTACACCTTC CASRGYPNYGYTF
TRBJ2-3 TRBV28 - TRBD2 TGTGCCAGCAGTTTCACTAGCGGGAGACTGACAGATACGCAGTATTTT CASSFTSGRLTDTQYF
TRBJ1-2 TRBV28 - - TGTGCCAGCAGTTCCTTAAGGGTCACGGTCTATGGCTACACCTTC CASSSLRVTVYGYTF
TRBJ2-7 TRBV6-5 - - TGTGCCACAGCCTCGGGGAGCTCCTACGAGCAGTACTTC CATASGSSYEQYF
TRBJ1-1 TRBV20-1 - TRBD1 TGCAGTGCTAGTCGGGACAGGTGGAACACTGAAGCTTTCTTT CSASRDRWNTEAFF
TRBJ2-3 TRBV7-9 - - TGTGCCAGCAGCTTAGATAGGGGGGCAGATACGCAGTATTTT CASSLDRGADTQYF
TRBJ1-5 TRBV27 - TRBD1 TGTGCCAGCAGTTTTGGGACAGGGTTTGGAAGCAATCAGCCCCAGCATTTT CASSFGTGFGSNQPQHF